This TCR beta chain was sequenced in a study of T-cell memory formation after mild COVID-19. The study's findings and limits: Clones contracting across day 15 to 85 had a balanced CD4/CD8 profile; later expanding clones leaned CD4+. Mainly CM and EM harbored the contracting CD4+ clones; mainly EMRA harbored the CD8+ ones. Some responding clones appeared in pre-infection memory, suggesting cross-reactive memory joined.

Constant-segment primers and 5'RACE yielded cDNA libraries for TCR alpha and TCR beta, each carrying sample barcodes and UMIs. TCRdb re-called the 5' RACE reads through MiXCR, storing one row per CDR3 protein. The sample yields roughly 500,000 distinct CDR3 sequences, about a fifth seen once. This clonotype turned up a few times. The antigen remains unidentified. Germline lookup yields CDR1 LGHDT and CDR2 YNNKEL (reference sequence). CDR3 length equals 15 residues. V lost 1 base, J lost 2 bases, and 12 bases lay in between. The origin of this receptor is an adult woman who had mild COVID-19 (a few samples of this study predate the infection). Cell type and time point are not known. This chain connects TRBV3-1 to TRBJ2-7; perhaps TRBD2 as D (7 bases). The material sequenced was PBMCs or a T cell subset sorted from them (not recorded which). The DNA of the CDR3 is TGTGCCAGCAGCCAAGTGCTGCGGGGGCCCTACGAGCAGTACTTC. Protein sequence: CASSQVLRGPYEQYF.